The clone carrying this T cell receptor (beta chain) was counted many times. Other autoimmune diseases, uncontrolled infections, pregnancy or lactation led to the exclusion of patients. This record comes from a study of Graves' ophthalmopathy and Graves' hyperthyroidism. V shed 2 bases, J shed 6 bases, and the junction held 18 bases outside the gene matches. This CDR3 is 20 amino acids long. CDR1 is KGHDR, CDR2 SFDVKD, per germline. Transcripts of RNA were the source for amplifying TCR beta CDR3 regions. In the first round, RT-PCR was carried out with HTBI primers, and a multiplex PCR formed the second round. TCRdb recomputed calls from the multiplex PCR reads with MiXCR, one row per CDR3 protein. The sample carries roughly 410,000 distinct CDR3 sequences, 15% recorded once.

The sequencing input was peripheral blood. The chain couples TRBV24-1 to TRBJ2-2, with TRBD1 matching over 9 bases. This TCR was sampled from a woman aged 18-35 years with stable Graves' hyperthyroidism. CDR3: CATSDSPRHGTGKGAGELFF. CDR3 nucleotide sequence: TGTGCCACCAGTGATTCCCCCCGCCACGGGACAGGGAAGGGAGCCGGGGAGCTGTTTTTT.